Each of the 29 T cell receptor beta chains below was sequenced from the same sample in a study of response to subunit inactivated influenza vaccine. Using its own MiXCR run on the RT-PCR reads, TCRdb lists one record per CDR3 protein. Of 530,000 or so distinct CDR3 sequences in the sample, around 11% were seen once. The material was PBMCs from blood, obtained on the day of vaccination. These TCRs come from a man aged 50 to 60 who received an inactivated influenza vaccine.

This clonotype came up a few times. This chain joins TRBV11-2 and TRBJ2-7; D call uncertain. Trimming took off 0 bases at V and 2 bases at J, with 11 bases between the two ends. Germline V gives CDR1 SGHAT, CDR2 FQNNGV. CDR3 length: 15 residues. CDR3 residues: CASSLDHGVPYEQYF. CDR3 bases: TGTGCCAGCAGCTTAGATCATGGGGTCCCCTACGAGCAGTACTTC.

There are many counts of this clonotype. The chain joins TRBV15 to TRBJ2-5; D is ambiguous. The CDR3 has 15 residues. In germline, CDR1 is LNHNV, CDR2 YYDKDF (reference sequence). Trimming shortened V by 4 bases and J by 2 bases, and 14 bases separated the two germline ends. The CDR3 bases are TGTGCCACCAGCAAGGTTTACGGCCAACAAGAGACCCAGTACTTC. It yields the protein CATSKVYGQQETQYF.

This clonotype was recorded a few times. The chain employs TRBV28 and TRBJ2-1; TRBD2 matches 16 bases. V shed 5 bases, J shed 5 bases, and the junction held 6 bases outside the gene matches. The CDR3 contains 17 residues. The germline V gene encodes CDR1 MDHEN and CDR2 SYDVKM. CDR3 nucleotides: TGTGCCAGCAGTCCGGGACTAGCGGGAGGGCCCCACAATGAGCAGTTCTTC. Its translation: CASSPGLAGGPHNEQFF.

The chain joins TRBV7-6 to TRBJ2-7; D is unclear. Trimming removed 7 bases at V and 6 bases at J, with 16 bases between. The CDR3 sequence is 13 residues long. Per germline, CDR1 SGHVS and CDR2 FNYEAQ. The CDR3 sequence: CASTPEIGLEQYF. The CDR3 DNA reads TGTGCCAGCACCCCGGAAATAGGCCTCGAGCAGTACTTC.

The table lists this clonotype with a few counts. Written as DNA, the CDR3 is TGTGCCAGCAGCGAGCGGGAACAGACCCAGACCCAGTACTTC. Translation gives CASSEREQTQTQYF. The chain recombines TRBV5-5 with TRBJ2-5, with TRBD2 matching 7 bases. Germline values: CDR1 SGHKS, CDR2 YYEKEE (reference sequence). This CDR3 is built from 14 residues. Trimming removed 4 bases from V and 6 bases from J; junction bases left unmatched: 9.

The chain recombines TRBV6-1 with TRBJ2-2; D call uncertain. The CDR3 is made up of 13 amino acids. The germline CDR1 and CDR2 sequences are MNHNS and SASEGT. Trimming stripped 2 bases from V and 6 bases from J, with 7 bases between. The CDR3 is CASSEINAGELFF. CDR3 in DNA: TGTGCCAGCAGTGAAATTAATGCCGGGGAGCTGTTTTTT.

The V and J genes are TRBV30 and TRBJ2-7; 9 positions match TRBD2. Germline assignment: CDR1 GTSNPN and CDR2 SVGIG (reference sequence). The CDR3 contains 13 residues. With 8 bases clipped from V and 1 base from J, the junction kept 6 bases outside the gene matches. The CDR3 loop reads CAGALAGSYEQYF. The CDR3 region has the DNA TGTGCCGGGGCACTAGCGGGTTCCTACGAGCAGTACTTC.

This chain uses TRBV15 with TRBJ1-5; D unclear. There are 16 residues in the CDR3. V lost 1 base and J lost 3, with 13 bases in between. CDR1 and CDR2 from the germline V gene are LNHNV and YYDKDF (reference sequence). The CDR3, as DNA: TGTGCCACCAGCAGAGGCCTTGCGACGGACAATCAGCCCCAGCATTTT. The encoded protein is CATSRGLATDNQPQHF.

J is TRBJ1-1 and V is TRBV7-2; 8 bases are a match to TRBD1. V was pared by 5 bases and J by 6 bases, with 11 bases of the junction left unmatched. The CDR3 is made up of 15 amino acids. Per germline, CDR1 SGHTA and CDR2 FQGNSA. DNA for the CDR3: TGTGCCAGCAGCCAACGACAGGGGCCTCGGGCTGAAGCTTTCTTT. This codes for CASSQRQGPRAEAFF.

This clonotype was counted between two and nine times. The chain joins TRBV15 to TRBJ2-5; 7 nucleotides match TRBD2. Germline V lookup: CDR1 LNHNV, CDR2 YYDKDF (reference sequence). The V gene end was trimmed by 9 bases and the J gene end by 5 bases; junction bases not matched to a gene: 6. The length of the CDR3 is 12 residues. The CDR3 nucleotides are TGTGCCACAAGGGAGGGGCGGGAGACCCAGTACTTC. As protein: CATREGRETQYF.

The chain carries TRBV6-2 or TRBV6-3 and TRBJ1-2; 7 bases match TRBD1. This CDR3 is built from 13 residues. Germline CDR1 and CDR2: MNHEY and SVGEGT. The V gene end was trimmed by 5 bases and the J gene end by 4 bases; junction bases not matched to a gene: 4. CDR3 nucleotide sequence: TGTGCCAGCAGTCACGACAGGGCCTATGGCTACACCTTC. It translates to CASSHDRAYGYTF.

The chain has TRBV30 and TRBJ1-2; 10 bases align to TRBD1. The CDR3 runs 14 residues. Germline V gene lookup returns CDR1 GTSNPN and CDR2 SVGIG (reference sequence). Losses at the gene ends were 5 bases for V and 3 bases for J; bases not matched to a gene: 6. Here the CDR3 DNA reads TGTGCCTGGCAAACCGGGACAGGGGACTATGGCTACACCTTC. This sequence encodes CAWQTGTGDYGYTF.

This clonotype was recorded many times. The CDR3 nucleotides read TGTGCCAGCAGTTACCATGAGGAGACCTACCAAGAGACCCAGTACTTC. This sequence encodes CASSYHEETYQETQYF. V is TRBV6-2 or TRBV6-3 and J is TRBJ2-5; D gene ambiguous. V lost 2 bases to trimming and J lost 0 bases, with 13 bases between them. The CDR3 consists of 16 residues. Germline V gene sequence: CDR1 MNHEY, CDR2 SVGEGT.

The CDR3 DNA reads TGTGCCAGCAGCTTATTGCCCGGGAGAGGAGATACGCAGTATTTT. Encoded protein: CASSLLPGRGDTQYF. The chain has TRBV7-3 and TRBJ2-3, with D perhaps matching TRBD2 (6 bases). Germline CDR1 SGHTA, CDR2 FQGTGA. This CDR3 contains 15 residues. V lost 2 bases and J lost 5, with 14 bases in between. The full variable domain, with the rest looked up from reference TRBV7-3 and TRBJ2-3, is GAGVSQTPSNKVTEKGKYVELRCDPISGHTALYWYRQSLGQGPEFLIYFQGTGAADDSGLPNDRFFAVRPEGSVSTLKIQRTERGDSAVYLCASSLLPGRGDTQYFGPGTRLTVL.

The chain couples TRBV28 to TRBJ2-5, with D perhaps matching TRBD1 (6 bases). The CDR3 consists of 15 residues. V lost 5 bases and J 3 bases, leaving 16 bases between the germline ends. The germline V gene encodes CDR1 MDHEN and CDR2 SYDVKM. The CDR3 nucleotides read TGTGCCAGCAGTCCACCCGGGACAAAAAAAGAGACCCAGTACTTC. It is translated as CASSPPGTKKETQYF.

The table lists this clonotype with a few counts. V is TRBV20-1 and J is TRBJ2-7; 7 bases fit TRBD2. The V segment lost 6 bases and the J segment 1 base; nucleotides outside the gene matches: 9. In germline, CDR1 is DFQATT, CDR2 SNEGSKA (reference sequence). The CDR3 totals 14 residues. For the CDR3, the DNA is TGCAGTGCCCCCTCCGCGGGAGAGTCCTACGAGCAGTACTTC. It specifies CSAPSAGESYEQYF.

The rearrangement links TRBV15 to TRBJ1-5, with D possibly matching TRBD1 (6 bases). Germline V CDR1 and CDR2: LNHNV, YYDKDF (reference sequence). Trimming took 3 bases from V and 3 from J, leaving 15 bases between them. The CDR3 loop spans 16 amino acids. This chain's CDR3 is CATSRFPGGANQPQHF. The DNA of the CDR3 is TGTGCCACCAGCAGGTTTCCCGGGGGGGCCAATCAGCCCCAGCATTTT.

This clonotype appeared many times. The gene calls are TRBV13 and TRBJ1-2; no definite D call. In germline, CDR1 is PRHDT, CDR2 FYEKMQ (reference sequence). The CDR3 runs to 13 residues. Trimming removed 5 bases at V and 6 bases at J, with 13 bases between. CDR3: CASSTLLFHGYTF. CDR3 DNA sequence: TGTGCCAGCAGCACGTTACTATTCCATGGCTACACCTTC.

This clonotype was counted ten times or more. CDR3 sequence: CASSYHTSAPYEQYF. DNA of the CDR3: TGTGCCAGCAGTTATCATACTAGCGCACCCTACGAGCAGTACTTC. V gene TRBV6-5 combines with J gene TRBJ2-7; TRBD2 agrees at 7 bases. Germline assignment: CDR1 MNHEY and CDR2 SVGAGI. Losses at the gene ends were 3 bases for V and 2 bases for J; bases not matched to a gene: 7. The CDR3 consists of 15 residues.

For this clonotype: A junction end diverges from the germline sequence, so it may reflect a read error. The CDR3 DNA reads as TGTAGTGCTAGAGACCCGGGTCAGAGCTACACCTTC. Translation: CSARDPGQSYTF. This chain joins TRBV20-1 and TRBJ1-2; D gene uncertain. This CDR3 is 12 amino acids long. CDR1 DFQATT and CDR2 SNEGSKA come from the germline V gene (reference sequence).

V gene TRBV7-2 combines with J gene TRBJ1-1; D gene ambiguous. V was cut by 1 base and J by 4 bases, with 10 bases left in between. This CDR3 is 14 amino acids long. CDR1 SGHTA and CDR2 FQGNSA come from the germline V gene. CDR3 in amino acids: CASSLEITGTEAFF. CDR3 DNA sequence: TGTGCCAGCAGCTTAGAGATAACGGGCACTGAAGCTTTCTTT.

This clonotype was recorded many times. CDR3 sequence (DNA): TGCGCCAGCAGCCCGGGTAGCGGGAGGGGTTCCTACGAGCAGTACTTC. This codes for CASSPGSGRGSYEQYF. The V gene is TRBV5-1, the J gene TRBJ2-7, with 11 bases identical to TRBD2. Germline CDR1 is SGHRS and CDR2 is YFSETQ. J lost 1 base, V lost 4 bases, and 7 bases had no gene match. The CDR3 runs 16 residues.

This clonotype appeared many times. The chain carries TRBV2 and TRBJ2-3; possible D gene TRBD2, 6 bases. Trimming cost V 8 bases and J 10 bases, with 16 bases left between them. CDR3 length equals 12 residues. Germline V gives CDR1 SNHLY, CDR2 FYNNEI. In DNA form, the CDR3 reads TGTGCCAGCGGGCCAGGGACTCCACCGCAGTATTTT. Protein sequence: CASGPGTPPQYF.

CDR3 in amino acids: CASSFGWDGAYEQYF. CDR3 DNA sequence: TGTGCCAGCAGCTTCGGCTGGGACGGAGCCTACGAGCAGTACTTC. V is TRBV7-2 and J is TRBJ2-7; tentatively, D is TRBD1 or TRBD2 (5 bases each). The CDR3 has 15 residues. The germline CDR1 and CDR2 sequences are SGHTA and FQGNSA. V was clipped by 3 bases and J by 2 bases, with 14 bases between them.

This chain uses TRBV7-9 with TRBJ2-3, with a weak D call TRBD1 (6 bases). Trimming stripped 5 bases from V and 2 bases from J, with 17 bases between. Germline-derived CDR1 and CDR2 are SEHNR and FQNEAQ (reference sequence). The CDR3 is 16 amino acids. In nucleotides, the CDR3 is TGTGCCAGCAGCCGAAGGGGGACCCATTTCACAGATACGCAGTATTTT. It translates to CASSRRGTHFTDTQYF.

Ten or more counts support this clonotype. The J gene is TRBJ2-7, the V gene TRBV2; 9 positions match TRBD1. J gave up 2 bases and V 5 bases, and 4 bases lay outside the gene matches. CDR1 and CDR2 from the germline V gene are SNHLY and FYNNEI. The CDR3 has 14 amino acids. CDR3 region: CASSYRGRPYEQYF. CDR3 DNA: TGTGCCAGCAGTTACAGGGGGCGGCCCTACGAGCAGTACTTC.

The chain uses TRBV5-5 and TRBJ1-4, with a tentative D call TRBD1 (5 bases). The CDR3 is 15 residues long. With 6 bases removed from V and 7 bases from J, the gap between germline ends came to 19 bases. Per the germline V gene, CDR1 is SGHKS and CDR2 is YYEKEE (reference sequence). The CDR3, as DNA: TGTGCCAGCATGGATGGGGGTGGTTTAGGTGAAAAACTGTTTTTT. This encodes CASMDGGGLGEKLFF. Using reference TRBV5-5 and TRBJ1-4 for the parts outside the CDR3, the full variable domain is DAGVTQSPTHLIKTRGQQVTLRCSPISGHKSVSWYQQVLGQGPQFIFQYYEKEERGRGNFPDRFSARQFPNYSSELNVNALLLGDSALYLCASMDGGGLGEKLFFGSGTQLSVL.

Many counts were recorded for this clonotype. The gene calls are TRBV7-2 and TRBJ2-2, with a tentative D call TRBD1 (6 bases). There are 14 residues in the CDR3. V lost 5 bases and J lost 6, with 13 bases in between. Per germline, CDR1 SGHTA and CDR2 FQGNSA. The CDR3 sequence is CASSIQGSAGELFF. The CDR3 region has the DNA TGTGCCAGCAGCATACAGGGCTCGGCCGGGGAGCTGTTTTTT.

The chain joins TRBV6-1 to TRBJ2-5; maybe TRBD1 (6 bases). The V gene's germline CDR1 is MNHNS and CDR2 SASEGT. Deletions cut 5 bases from V and 4 bases from J, with 11 bases between. This CDR3 comprises 13 residues. The CDR3 nucleotides are TGTGCCAGCAGTAAACAGGGTGGAGAGACCCAGTACTTC. It encodes CASSKQGGETQYF.